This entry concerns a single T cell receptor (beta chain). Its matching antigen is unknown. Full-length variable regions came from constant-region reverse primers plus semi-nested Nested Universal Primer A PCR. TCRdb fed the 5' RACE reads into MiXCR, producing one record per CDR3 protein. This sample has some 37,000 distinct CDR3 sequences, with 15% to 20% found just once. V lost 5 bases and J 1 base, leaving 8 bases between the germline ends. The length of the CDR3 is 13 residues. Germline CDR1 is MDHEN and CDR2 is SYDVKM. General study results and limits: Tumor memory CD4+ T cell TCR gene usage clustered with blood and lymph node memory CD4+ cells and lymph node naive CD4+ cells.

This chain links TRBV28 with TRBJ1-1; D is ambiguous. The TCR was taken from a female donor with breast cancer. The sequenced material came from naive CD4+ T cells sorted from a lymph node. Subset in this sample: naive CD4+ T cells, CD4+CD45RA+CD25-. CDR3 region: CASSPGPNTEAFF. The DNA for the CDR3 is TGTGCCAGCAGTCCAGGCCCGAACACTGAAGCTTTCTTT.